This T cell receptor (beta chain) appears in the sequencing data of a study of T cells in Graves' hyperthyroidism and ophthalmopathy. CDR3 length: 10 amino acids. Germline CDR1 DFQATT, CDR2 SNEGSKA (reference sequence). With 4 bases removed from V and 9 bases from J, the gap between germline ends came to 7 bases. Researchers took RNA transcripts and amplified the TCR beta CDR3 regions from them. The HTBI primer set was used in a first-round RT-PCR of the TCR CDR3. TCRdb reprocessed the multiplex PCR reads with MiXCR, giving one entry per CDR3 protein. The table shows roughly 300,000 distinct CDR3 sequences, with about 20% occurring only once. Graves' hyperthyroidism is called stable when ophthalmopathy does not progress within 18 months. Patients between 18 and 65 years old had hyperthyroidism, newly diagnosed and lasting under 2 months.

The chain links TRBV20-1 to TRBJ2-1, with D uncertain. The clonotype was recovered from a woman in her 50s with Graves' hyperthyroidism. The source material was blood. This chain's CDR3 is CSAMSGEQFF. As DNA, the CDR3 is TGCAGTGCTATGAGTGGTGAGCAGTTCTTC.